This note documents a single T cell receptor (beta chain) sequence. The antigen is unknown. This CDR3 spans 17 amino acids. V lost 0 bases and J 4 bases, leaving 16 bases between the germline ends. Per germline, CDR1 SGHRS and CDR2 YFSETQ. This entry comes from a study of cytomegalovirus exposure and HLA in healthy donors. PCR employed 60 Vbeta and 13 Jbeta primers. Here immunoSEQ multiplex PCR was the method, and the copy in TCRdb shows in-frame clones only, minus some. This sample yields around 250,000 clones, of which about nine tenths are seen a single time; 1.7% belongs to the top ten. Study-level findings and limits: For cytomegalovirus status, the classifier reportedly gave diagnoses with high specificity and sensitivity.

Sequencing was done on a sample of PBMCs. This sequence originates from a girl aged 2 to 10 in good health and CMV-seronegative. This chain joins TRBV5-1 and TRBJ2-2, with D uncertain. The CDR3 protein is CASSLDVSTQITGELFF. CDR3 bases: TGCGCCAGCAGCTTGGATGTGAGTACTCAAATCACCGGGGAGCTGTTTTTT. Looking up the rest from reference TRBV5-1 and TRBJ2-2 gives the full variable domain: KAGVTQTPRYLIKTRGQQVTLSCSPISGHRSVSWYQQTPGQGLQFLFEYFSETQRNKGNFPGRFSGRQFSNSRSEMNVSTLELGDSALYLCASSLDVSTQITGELFFGEGSRLTVL.